The 27 T cell receptor beta chains below all came from one sample that was sequenced in a study of T-cell memory formation after mild COVID-19. TCRdb reprocessed the 5' RACE reads with MiXCR, giving one entry per CDR3 protein. The data show hundreds of thousands of distinct CDR3 sequences, with 25% seen just once and approximately 12% held by the top ten. Input material: PBMCs or a T cell subset sorted from them (not recorded which). Every receptor here comes from an adult woman who had mild COVID-19 (a few samples of this study predate the infection). Cell type and time point are not known.

This clonotype was found once. This chain connects TRBV4-1 to TRBJ2-7; the D gene is possibly TRBD2 (7 bases). V was clipped by 0 bases and J by 0 bases, with 15 bases between them. Germline V gene data show CDR1 as MGHRA and CDR2 as YSYEKL. The CDR3 is made up of 17 amino acids. The CDR3 here is CASSQDQRGGLSYEQYF. CDR3 DNA: TGCGCCAGCAGCCAAGATCAGCGCGGGGGCCTCTCCTACGAGCAGTACTTC.

The rearrangement links TRBV9 to TRBJ2-7; D possibly corresponds to TRBD2 (6 bases). Germline values: CDR1 SGDLS, CDR2 YYNGEE. CDR3 length: 18 amino acids. Trimming took off 0 bases at V and 2 bases at J, with 21 bases between the two ends. In DNA, the CDR3 is TGTGCCAGCAGCGTAGAGGGGTCGGGAGAGTATGGACCCTACGAGCAGTACTTC. Protein product: CASSVEGSGEYGPYEQYF.

The rearrangement joins TRBV6-5 to TRBJ2-1, with a tentative D call TRBD2 (6 bases). The CDR3 extends over 14 amino acids. V was clipped by 4 bases and J by 8 bases, with 15 bases between them. The V gene's germline CDR1 is MNHEY and CDR2 SVGAGI. This chain's CDR3 is CASSSPGEADEQFF. CDR3 nucleotides: TGTGCCAGCAGTTCTCCGGGAGAGGCGGATGAGCAGTTCTTC.

In its sample, this clonotype was seen many times. V is TRBV7-9 and J is TRBJ2-2, with 9 nucleotides matching TRBD1. CDR1 is SEHNR, CDR2 FQNEAQ, per germline (reference sequence). This CDR3 is built from 17 residues. The V and J ends lost 1 base and 5 bases, in that order; junction bases with no gene match: 8. The DNA of the CDR3 is TGTGCCAGCAGCTTAGGAGCCGGGACAGGGCCGACCGGGGAGCTGTTTTTT. Translating it yields CASSLGAGTGPTGELFF.

The chain uses TRBV3-1 and TRBJ2-2; 11 nucleotides align to TRBD2. With V trimmed by 0 bases and J by 2 bases, 11 bases remained unmatched. CDR3 length: 20 residues. The germline gives CDR1 LGHDT, CDR2 YNNKEL (reference sequence). The CDR3 is CASSQDGLAGGPHNTGELFF. CDR3 DNA: TGTGCCAGCAGCCAAGATGGCCTAGCGGGGGGCCCACATAACACCGGGGAGCTGTTTTTT.

The sample holds a few counts of this clonotype. One end of the junction is discordant with germline, which a read error may explain. The chain links TRBV7-2 to TRBJ2-3; a possible D gene is TRBD1 (5 bases). There are 15 residues in the CDR3. CDR1 and CDR2 (germline): SGHTA, FQGNSA. Here the CDR3 reads CASRLVQGRTDTQYF. The CDR3 nucleotides read TGTGCCAGCAGATTAGTCCAGGGAAGGACAGATACGCAGTATTTT.

This chain joins TRBV12-3 or TRBV12-4 and TRBJ2-3; 9 bases agree with TRBD2. The CDR3 has 14 residues. Losses at the gene ends were 8 bases for V and 5 bases for J; bases not matched to a gene: 8. The CDR3 loop is CASQVRGGLDTQYF. As DNA, the CDR3 is TGTGCCAGCCAAGTGCGGGGGGGCCTAGATACGCAGTATTTT.

The V call is TRBV20-1, the J call TRBJ2-3, with D possibly being TRBD1 (6 bases). Trimming shortened V by 5 bases and J by 0 bases, and 15 bases separated the two germline ends. This CDR3 contains 15 residues. Germline V gene sequence: CDR1 DFQATT, CDR2 SNEGSKA (reference sequence). The DNA for the CDR3 is TGCAGTGCTCCGAACAGGGCCACGAGCACAGATACGCAGTATTTT. Its protein is CSAPNRATSTDTQYF.

V and J are TRBV6-2 or TRBV6-3 and TRBJ2-3, with D tentatively TRBD1 (7 bases). CDR1 is MNHEY, CDR2 SVGEGT, per germline. Trimming left V 4 bases short and J 1 base short, with 15 bases between. This CDR3 has 16 residues. The CDR3 sequence: CASSSSGGGGTDTQYF. CDR3 sequence (DNA): TGTGCCAGCAGTTCTTCAGGGGGAGGCGGCACAGATACGCAGTATTTT.

This clonotype was counted a single time. The J gene is TRBJ2-3, the V gene TRBV6-6; 7 positions agree with TRBD1. The CDR3 totals 14 residues. V shed 8 bases and J 1 base; nucleotides not matched to a gene: 6. CDR1 is MNHNY, CDR2 SVGAGI, per germline (reference sequence). The CDR3 sequence is CASADRVGTDTQYF. The CDR3 DNA sequence: TGTGCCAGCGCCGACAGGGTTGGCACAGATACGCAGTATTTT.

The V gene is TRBV4-1, the J gene TRBJ2-1; 12 nucleotides align to TRBD2. Germline trimming cut 3 bases from V and 6 bases from J; bases unmatched to any gene: 3. The germline V gene has CDR1 MGHRA and CDR2 YSYEKL. The CDR3 has 15 residues. CDR3 DNA sequence: TGCGCCAGCAGCCACCCTAGCGGGGGGGCCAATGAGCAGTTCTTC. Amino acid sequence: CASSHPSGGANEQFF.

The chain couples TRBV27 to TRBJ1-2; perhaps TRBD1 as D (5 bases). The germline V gene encodes CDR1 MNHEY and CDR2 SMNVEV (reference sequence). This CDR3 is 17 amino acids long. V was pared by 0 bases and J by 2 bases, with 16 bases between. The DNA of the CDR3 is TGTGCCAGCAGTTTATCCCTTATGGGGGGAATGAACTATGGCTACACCTTC. Protein sequence: CASSLSLMGGMNYGYTF.

This clonotype has a handful of counts. The CDR3 sequence: CASSITSSYEQYF. CDR3 nucleotide sequence: TGTGCCAGCAGCATAACCAGCTCCTACGAGCAGTACTTC. The chain links TRBV7-2 to TRBJ2-7; D remains unclear. The length of the CDR3 is 13 residues. Trimming left V 5 bases short and J 0 bases short, with 8 bases between. CDR1 SGHTA and CDR2 FQGNSA come from the germline V gene.

This clonotype showed up many times. This chain links TRBV20-1 with TRBJ2-1; D perhaps matches TRBD2 (5 bases). The CDR3 consists of 16 residues. Germline V gene lookup returns CDR1 DFQATT and CDR2 SNEGSKA (reference sequence). Trimming shortened V by 0 bases and J by 0 bases, and 12 bases separated the two germline ends. CDR3 sequence reads: CSARDLSGPSYNEQFF. The CDR3 DNA reads as TGCAGTGCTAGAGATCTAAGCGGACCCTCCTACAATGAGCAGTTCTTC.

The table lists this clonotype with a few counts. The V and J genes are TRBV12-3 or TRBV12-4 and TRBJ2-2; D remains ambiguous. Deletions cut 2 bases from V and 4 bases from J, with 5 bases between. The CDR3 is 13 residues long. The CDR3 region is CASSLMGTGELFF. CDR3 coding DNA: TGTGCCAGCAGTTTAATGGGCACCGGGGAGCTGTTTTTT.

This clonotype has more than one count but fewer than ten. A junction boundary mismatches the germline segment, possibly from a read error. The V call is TRBV7-3, the J call TRBJ2-5, with D possibly being TRBD2 (5 bases). Germline loops: CDR1 SGHTA, CDR2 FQGTGA. The CDR3 is 13 residues long. CDR3 DNA: TGTGCCAGCAGCCGGGGTTCGAGCGAGACCCACTACTTC. This gives the protein CASSRGSSETHYF.

Here the CDR3 reads CASSQGPNTIYF. The CDR3 region has the DNA TGTGCCAGCAGCCAAGGCCCAAACACCATATATTTT. V usage is TRBV3-1 and J usage is TRBJ1-3; D is undetermined. With 1 base removed from V and 6 bases from J, the gap between germline ends came to 4 bases. The CDR3 is 12 amino acids. CDR1 and CDR2 (germline): LGHDT, YNNKEL (reference sequence).

There are a few counts of this clonotype. This chain uses TRBV6-2 or TRBV6-3 with TRBJ1-1; a possible D gene is TRBD1 (6 bases). Between the trimmed V and J ends, which lost 4 bases and 8 bases, there was a span of 8 bases. Germline-derived CDR1 and CDR2 are MNHEY and SVGEGT. This CDR3 has 11 residues. CDR3 in DNA: TGTGCCAGCAGTTCCGACAGGGAAGCTTTCTTT. It specifies CASSSDREAFF.

The chain joins TRBV12-3 or TRBV12-4 to TRBJ2-1; D remains ambiguous. With 3 bases removed from V and 0 bases from J, the gap between germline ends came to 9 bases. This CDR3 has 15 amino acids. The CDR3 here is CASSFRLHSYNEQFF. For the CDR3, the DNA is TGTGCCAGCAGTTTTAGACTTCACTCCTACAATGAGCAGTTCTTC.

This clonotype was detected only a few times. The J gene is TRBJ1-3, the V gene TRBV6-5; 11 bases align to TRBD1. This CDR3 is 15 amino acids long. Looked up from germline, CDR1 is MNHEY and CDR2 is SVGAGI. The ends lost 6 bases at V and 2 bases at J; junction bases unmatched: 3. The CDR3 spells CASRRTGGTGNTIYF. In nucleotides, the CDR3 is TGTGCCAGCAGACGGACAGGGGGCACTGGAAACACCATATATTTT.

The table lists this clonotype with a few counts. The V and J genes are TRBV12-3 or TRBV12-4 and TRBJ2-1; D may be TRBD1 or TRBD2 (6 bases each). Trimming left V 4 bases short and J 8 bases short, with 9 bases between. There are 12 residues in the CDR3. The CDR3 nucleotides are TGTGCCAGCAGTTCAGGGGAGGATGAGCAGTTCTTC. As protein: CASSSGEDEQFF.

This chain connects TRBV6-1 to TRBJ1-2, with 10 nucleotides matching TRBD1. The CDR3 is 16 amino acids. Germline V gene data show CDR1 as MNHNS and CDR2 as SASEGT. The ends lost 1 base at V and 6 bases at J; junction bases unmatched: 8. The CDR3 nucleotides are TGTGCCAGCAGTGAAGGGCTGCGGACAGGGGGAAATGGCTACACCTTC. Residues: CASSEGLRTGGNGYTF.

Ten or more counts support this clonotype. The chain combines TRBV7-8 with TRBJ2-3; 8 nucleotides align to TRBD2. J was trimmed by 4 bases and V by 5 bases; bases with no gene match: 8. The germline V gene has CDR1 SGHVS and CDR2 FQNEAQ. The CDR3 is 15 amino acids. Written as DNA, the CDR3 is TGTGCCAGCAGCCCCAAGCGGGAGCTCTCAGATACGCAGTATTTT. Translation: CASSPKRELSDTQYF. Based on the CDR3 plus reference TRBV7-8 and TRBJ2-3, the full variable domain is GAGVSQSPRYKVAKRGQDVALRCDPISGHVSLFWYQQALGQGPEFLTYFQNEAQLDKSGLPSDRFFAERPEGSVSTLKIQRTQQEDSAVYLCASSPKRELSDTQYFGPGTRLTVL.

The rearrangement uses TRBV15 and TRBJ1-2; no clear D. Deletions cut 0 bases from V and 2 bases from J, with 7 bases between. The CDR3 is 14 amino acids. CDR1 and CDR2 (germline): LNHNV, YYDKDF (reference sequence). The CDR3: CATSRDYGNYGYTF. As DNA, the CDR3 is TGTGCCACCAGCAGAGATTACGGAAACTATGGCTACACCTTC. The full variable domain, its missing parts supplied by reference TRBV15 and TRBJ1-2, is DAMVIQNPRYQVTQFGKPVTLSCSQTLNHNVMYWYQQKSSQAPKLLFHYYDKDFNNEADTPDNFQSRRPNTSFCFLDIRSPGLGDTAMYLCATSRDYGNYGYTFGSGTRLTVV.

The table lists this clonotype with a few counts. The V call is TRBV18, the J call TRBJ2-7; D unresolved. Trimming shortened V by 3 bases and J by 2 bases, and 14 bases separated the two germline ends. The germline gives CDR1 KGHSH, CDR2 LQKENI. The length of the CDR3 is 15 residues. This CDR3 is CASSPPRTFAYEQYF. Here the CDR3 DNA reads TGTGCCAGCTCACCCCCTAGGACCTTCGCCTACGAGCAGTACTTC.

The J gene is TRBJ2-7, the V gene TRBV18, with a possible D match to TRBD2 (7 bases). CDR1 and CDR2 from the germline V gene are KGHSH and LQKENI. Trimming removed 5 bases from V and 1 base from J, with 18 bases in between. The CDR3 has 16 residues. CDR3 DNA sequence: TGTGCCAGCTCAGCCGAGGGAGGGGGTTTTTCCTACGAGCAGTACTTC. It specifies CASSAEGGGFSYEQYF. Full variable domain (missing parts from reference TRBV18 and TRBJ2-7): NAGVMQNPRHLVRRRGQEARLRCSPMKGHSHVYWYRQLPEEGLKFMVYLQKENIIDESGMPKERFSAEFPKEGPSILRIQQVVRGDSAAYFCASSAEGGGFSYEQYFGPGTRLTVT.

This clonotype has more than one count but fewer than ten. The chain has TRBV7-9 and TRBJ2-2, with D unclear. The CDR3 is made up of 11 amino acids. Deletions cut 5 bases from V and 7 bases from J, with 5 bases between. CDR1 is SEHNR and CDR2 is FQNEAQ in the germline V gene (reference sequence). The CDR3 sequence is CASSQRGELFF. The CDR3 nucleotides are TGTGCCAGCAGCCAACGCGGGGAGCTGTTTTTT.